This is a list of T cell receptor beta chains from one sample in a study of blood T cell repertoires in COVID-19. TCRdb keeps only in-frame clones here, not all; method: immunoSEQ multiplex PCR. The table shows around 88,000 clones, with over 75% occurring only once. Specimen: peripheral blood. The receptor set was obtained from a man aged 55 to 70 with acute or convalescent COVID-19. The CDR3 runs from the conserved cysteine through the conserved F or W. D genes are given only for firm matches. Rows may omit the clone size; those that give it use once, few, many or a size class.

j_gene | abundance | d_gene | v_gene | CDR3aa | CDR3nt
TRBJ1-5 | - | - | TRBV19 | CASTGGGGSNQPQHF | TGTGCCAGTACGGGTGGAGGCGGATCGAATCAGCCCCAGCATTTT
TRBJ1-5 | once | TRBD1 | TRBV27 | CASRETGSNQPQHF | TGTGCCAGCCGAGAGACAGGGTCCAATCAGCCCCAGCATTTT
TRBJ2-3 | - | TRBD1 | TRBV7-3 | CASSSTGGANSDTQYF | TGTGCCAGCAGCTCTACAGGGGGCGCCAACTCAGATACGCAGTATTTT
TRBJ1-1 | - | - | TRBV30 | CAWTGSREAFF | TGTGCCTGGACGGGGTCTCGTGAAGCTTTCTTT
TRBJ2-5 | - | - | TRBV5-1 | CASSDQGRAQETQYF | TGCGCCAGCAGCGACCAGGGTAGGGCCCAAGAGACCCAGTACTTC
TRBJ1-5 | - | TRBD1 | TRBV29-1 | CSVDLGTGDQPQHF | TGCAGCGTTGATCTCGGGACAGGGGATCAGCCCCAGCATTTT
TRBJ1-3 | - | - | TRBV9 | CASSVLSGNTIYF | TGTGCCAGCAGCGTATTATCAGGGAACACCATATATTTT
TRBJ2-2 | - | - | TRBV18 | CASSPRGRGLTGELFF | TGTGCCAGCTCCCCCCGAGGAAGGGGTCTCACCGGGGAGCTGTTTTTT
TRBJ2-3 | few | TRBD2 | TRBV7-2 | CASSLGLSGSGMDTQYF | TGTGCCAGCAGCTTAGGGCTTAGCGGGAGTGGTATGGATACGCAGTATTTT
TRBJ2-1 | - | TRBD1 | TRBV11-2 | CASSLDFGTAYNEQFF | TGTGCCAGCAGCTTAGATTTCGGGACAGCATACAATGAGCAGTTCTTC
TRBJ1-2 | - | TRBD1 | TRBV9 | CASSAGTVYGYTF | TGTGCCAGCAGCGCGGGGACAGTCTATGGCTACACCTTC
TRBJ2-5 | - | - | TRBV6-5 | CASRLQETQYF | TGTGCCAGCAGGCTACAAGAGACCCAGTACTTC
TRBJ2-2 | many | - | TRBV2 | CASRVAPSNGELFF | TGTGCCAGCAGGGTAGCGCCAAGTAACGGGGAGCTGTTTTTT
TRBJ2-7 | - | TRBD2 | TRBV9 | CASSSSAGGLEQYF | TGTGCCAGCAGCTCGTCGGCGGGAGGCCTAGAGCAGTACTTC
TRBJ2-3 | - | TRBD2 | TRBV18 | CASSPPGTIYQDTQYF | TGTGCCAGCTCACCACCAGGGACTATATATCAAGATACGCAGTATTTT
TRBJ2-1 | once | - | TRBV6-5 | CASSTPAGTYNEQFF | TGTGCCAGCAGTACGCCCGCGGGGACCTACAATGAGCAGTTCTTC
TRBJ1-2 | - | - | TRBV19 | CASSPQPTNYGYTF | TGTGCCAGTAGTCCACAACCAACTAACTATGGCTACACCTTC
TRBJ1-1 | - | - | TRBV6-6 | CASSYSKLTVNTEAFF | TGTGCCAGCAGTTACTCTAAACTGACAGTGAACACTGAAGCTTTCTTT
TRBJ1-2 | - | TRBD1 | TRBV7-2 | CASSLWGQGNYGYTF | TGTGCCAGCAGCTTATGGGGACAGGGTAACTATGGCTACACCTTC
TRBJ2-5 | - | - | TRBV11-3 | CASSLDGQKQETQYF | TGTGCCAGCAGCTTAGATGGCCAGAAACAAGAGACCCAGTACTTC
TRBJ1-1 | few | TRBD1 | TRBV5-1 | CASSVQGAQEAFF | TGCGCCAGCAGCGTACAGGGGGCACAAGAAGCTTTCTTT
TRBJ2-7 | - | TRBD2 | TRBV7-8 | CASSFTAGGQAYEQYF | TGTGCCAGCAGCTTTACGGCGGGAGGGCAAGCCTACGAGCAGTACTTC
TRBJ1-2 | - | - | TRBV14 | CASSQDPRGGYTF | TGTGCCAGCAGCCAAGATCCGAGAGGTGGCTACACCTTC
TRBJ2-1 | - | TRBD2 | TRBV3-1/TRBV3-2 | CASSQGLAASYNEQFF | TGTGCCAGCAGCCAAGGACTAGCTGCCTCCTACAATGAGCAGTTCTTC
TRBJ1-6 | once | - | TRBV6-5 | CASSYMGGNSPLHF | TGTGCCAGCAGTTACATGGGGGGGAATTCACCCCTCCACTTT
TRBJ1-6 | - | - | TRBV28 | CASSLLSGENSPLHF | TGTGCCAGCAGTTTATTAAGCGGAGAGAATTCACCCCTCCACTTT
TRBJ1-2 | - | - | TRBV18 | CASSPIREPPYGYTF | TGTGCCAGCTCACCAATCAGGGAACCTCCCTATGGCTACACCTTC
TRBJ1-2 | - | - | TRBV28 | CASRQLNYGYTF | TGTGCCAGCAGACAGCTTAACTATGGCTACACCTTC
TRBJ2-7 | - | TRBD1 | TRBV28 | CASSLMDRVVYEQYF | TGTGCCAGCAGTTTAATGGACAGGGTAGTCTACGAGCAGTACTTC
TRBJ1-4 | - | - | TRBV21-1 | CASRGDRVHEKLFF | TGTGCCAGCAGAGGGGACAGGGTTCATGAAAAACTGTTTTTT
TRBJ2-7 | once | - | TRBV2 | CASRPGQVSPYEQYF | TGTGCCAGCAGACCTGGGCAGGTGTCTCCCTACGAGCAGTACTTC
TRBJ2-7 | - | - | TRBV9 | CASSVVSGSYEQYF | TGTGCCAGCAGCGTAGTTTCAGGCTCCTACGAGCAGTACTTC
TRBJ1-2 | - | - | TRBV30 | CAWSPDTNYGYTF | TGTGCCTGGAGTCCGGACACTAACTATGGCTACACCTTC
TRBJ1-2 | - | - | TRBV25-1 | CASSEYEPIYGYTF | TGTGCCAGCAGTGAATATGAGCCGATCTATGGCTACACCTTC
TRBJ2-3 | - | TRBD2 | TRBV3-1/TRBV3-2 | CASSRSSGLAGTTDTQYF | TGTGCCAGCAGCCGAAGTTCAGGACTAGCGGGGACCACAGATACGCAGTATTTT
TRBJ1-2 | - | - | TRBV7-2 | CASSLVADPPISYTF | TGTGCCAGCAGCTTAGTAGCGGATCCCCCTATTAGCTACACCTTC
TRBJ2-4 | few | - | TRBV24-1 | CATSDSSKRGSVAKNIQYF | TGTGCCACCAGTGATTCGAGTAAGAGGGGGAGCGTGGCCAAAAACATTCAGTACTTC
TRBJ2-7 | once | TRBD1 | TRBV11-2 | CASRLGPPPTGANSYEQYF | TGTGCCAGCAGATTAGGCCCGCCCCCGACAGGGGCTAACTCCTACGAGCAGTACTTC
TRBJ2-7 | - | TRBD2 | TRBV29-1 | CSVGAGAYEQYF | TGCAGCGTTGGGGCGGGGGCCTACGAGCAGTACTTC
TRBJ2-7 | few | TRBD2 | TRBV19 | CASSISGRFEQYF | TGTGCCAGTAGTATTAGCGGGCGGTTCGAGCAGTACTTC
TRBJ2-2 | - | TRBD2 | TRBV5-1 | CASSLAIAGATGELFF | TGCGCCAGCAGCTTGGCCATAGCGGGAGCGACCGGGGAGCTGTTTTTT
TRBJ1-1 | - | - | TRBV3-1/TRBV3-2 | CASSQKKDRNTEAFF | TGTGCCAGCAGCCAAAAAAAAGACAGAAACACTGAAGCTTTCTTT
TRBJ1-4 | - | - | TRBV29-1 | CSVEVKTNEKLFF | TGCAGCGTTGAAGTTAAAACTAATGAAAAACTGTTTTTT
TRBJ2-3 | - | TRBD1 | TRBV18 | CASSLDRRTDTQYF | TGTGCCAGCTCACTGGACAGGAGGACAGATACGCAGTATTTT
TRBJ1-1 | - | TRBD1 | TRBV5-1 | CASSLGGTEMNTEAFF | TGCGCCAGCAGCTTGGGCGGGACAGAAATGAACACTGAAGCTTTCTTT
TRBJ2-2 | - | TRBD1 | TRBV7-2 | CASSVQGTGELFF | TGTGCCAGCAGCGTACAGGGGACCGGGGAGCTGTTTTTT
TRBJ1-4 | - | - | TRBV14 | CASSHGTGRLFF | TGTGCCAGCAGCCACGGAACTGGGCGACTGTTTTTT
TRBJ1-1 | - | - | TRBV7-8 | CASSPRTVIRDTEAFF | TGTGCCAGCAGCCCGAGGACAGTGATTAGGGACACTGAAGCTTTCTTT
TRBJ2-2 | - | TRBD2 | TRBV27 | CASSSFSGRTTGELFF | TGTGCCAGCAGTTCATTTAGCGGGAGAACGACCGGGGAGCTGTTTTTT
TRBJ2-5 | once | TRBD2 | TRBV11-2 | CASSYRALGGLAGTYQETQYF | TGTGCCAGCAGTTACCGGGCTTTGGGCGGACTAGCGGGAACTTACCAAGAGACCCAGTACTTC
TRBJ2-1 | - | - | TRBV28 | CASSPSLLNEQFF | TGTGCCAGCAGTCCCTCCTTACTCAATGAGCAGTTCTTC
TRBJ1-1 | - | TRBD1 | TRBV6-2/TRBV6-3 | CASSYLGQGASNTEAFF | TGTGCCAGCAGTTACCTAGGACAGGGAGCTTCGAACACTGAAGCTTTCTTT
TRBJ2-3 | - | - | TRBV7-9 | CASSGLRGRADTQYF | TGTGCCAGCAGCGGACTCAGAGGGAGAGCAGATACGCAGTATTTT
TRBJ1-6 | - | TRBD1 | TRBV6-5 | CASSRQGGGNSPLHF | TGTGCCAGCAGTCGACAGGGTGGAGGAAATTCACCCCTCCACTTT
TRBJ2-4 | - | - | TRBV6-2/TRBV6-3 | CASSYTQPGAKNIQYF | TGTGCCAGCAGTTACACGCAACCGGGAGCCAAAAACATTCAGTACTTC
TRBJ2-3 | - | - | TRBV6-5 | CASRQGYTQYF | TGTGCCAGCAGACAGGGCTATACGCAGTATTTT
TRBJ1-2 | few | TRBD1 | TRBV27 | CASSLSPSGQANYGYTF | TGTGCCAGCAGTCTAAGCCCTTCGGGACAGGCTAACTATGGCTACACCTTC
TRBJ2-2 | - | - | TRBV5-1 | CASSLVGLTLNTGELFF | TGCGCCAGCAGCTTGGTGGGGCTTACATTGAACACCGGGGAGCTGTTTTTT